This TCR beta chain appears in the sequencing data of a study of CD8 T cells in ankylosing spondylitis. Of note for this clonotype: Its antigen is undetermined.

The V gene end was trimmed by 7 bases and the J gene end by 10 bases; junction bases not matched to a gene: 10. This CDR3 has 15 amino acids. Germline V gene sequence: CDR1 MNHEY, CDR2 SVGEGT. Quantitative 5'-RACE with molecular barcodes produced the TCR beta libraries. MiXCR was run by TCRdb on the 5' RACE reads, yielding one entry per CDR3 protein. The sample consists of about 130,000 distinct CDR3 sequences, approximately 10% of them appearing once. Study-wide results and caveats: Seemingly characteristic of ankylosing spondylitis blood was a TCR beta motif consisting of under ten highly homologous variants.

The sequenced sample was blood, either unsorted or a sorted T cell fraction (not recorded which). The rearrangement joins TRBV6-2 or TRBV6-3 to TRBJ2-1; the match to TRBD2 covers 13 bases. The receptor's source is a male donor with ankylosing spondylitis or in good health (not recorded which). CDR3 region: CASTPGLAGFGEQFF. The CDR3 nucleotides read TGTGCCAGCACCCCGGGACTAGCGGGGTTTGGGGAGCAGTTCTTC.